A single sample gave rise to the 29 T cell receptor beta chains below, sequenced in a study of long-term antiretroviral therapy in people with HIV. Survey-level resolution applied to immunoSEQ assay v3.0. Using immunoSEQ multiplex PCR, the repertoire was profiled, and TCRdb retains in-frame clones only, with some absent. The sample shows 10,000 or so clones, 75% to 90% of them seen only once. The material was unsorted PBMCs, obtained 0.7 years after starting antiretroviral therapy. The receptors here all came from a man in his forties or fifties with HIV.

The gene calls are TRBV4-3 and TRBJ2-1; D remains ambiguous. CDR3 length equals 12 residues. V was clipped by 2 bases and J by 7 bases, with 6 bases between them. Germline CDR1 and CDR2: LGHNA and YSLEER. The CDR3 sequence is CASSQLGNEQFF. The CDR3 coding sequence is TGCGCCAGCAGCCAACTAGGGAATGAGCAGTTCTTC.

The V and J genes are TRBV19 and TRBJ2-3; 10 bases line up with TRBD2. The CDR3 loop spans 15 amino acids. CDR1 is LNHDA and CDR2 is SQIVND in the germline V gene (reference sequence). Trimming cost V 5 bases and J 10 bases; bases outside gene matches: 12. The CDR3 loop reads CASSPPYSGTSAQYF. CDR3 DNA sequence: TGTGCCAGTAGTCCGCCGTACTCCGGGACTAGCGCGCAGTATTTT.

The gene calls are TRBV10-3 and TRBJ2-2, with unresolved D. Germline-derived CDR1 and CDR2 are ENHRY and SYGVKD. The ends were cut back, 0 bases at V and 6 bases at J, with 11 bases in the middle. The CDR3 totals 15 residues. The CDR3 sequence is CAISESTPAAGELFF. The CDR3 DNA follows: TGTGCCATCAGTGAGTCAACCCCTGCCGCCGGGGAGCTGTTTTTT.

The chain links TRBV27 to TRBJ2-5; TRBD2 might be the D (5 bases). Looked up from germline, CDR1 is MNHEY and CDR2 is SMNVEV (reference sequence). The length of the CDR3 is 14 residues. V shed 5 bases and J shed 4 bases, with 14 bases lying between them. CDR3 in DNA: TGTGCCAGCAGTAAAACTGGGCGGGCAGAGACCCAGTACTTC. It encodes CASSKTGRAETQYF.

V is TRBV7-3 and J is TRBJ2-7, with D tentatively TRBD2 (5 bases). V was pared by 1 base and J by 0 bases, with 19 bases between. This CDR3 is 18 amino acids long. Germline CDR1 is SGHTA and CDR2 is FQGTGA. The CDR3 bases are TGTGCCAGCAGCTTAAGCGTCGGCGAGAGGGTACCCTCCTACGAGCAGTACTTC. This sequence encodes CASSLSVGERVPSYEQYF.

The gene calls are TRBV30 and TRBJ2-5; 8 bases are a match to TRBD1. V was clipped by 3 bases and J by 1 base; unmatched bases: 7. The CDR3 loop spans 15 amino acids. Germline V gene sequence: CDR1 GTSNPN, CDR2 SVGIG (reference sequence). The CDR3 region is CAWRAGTGVQETQYF. CDR3 sequence (DNA): TGTGCCTGGAGGGCCGGGACAGGCGTCCAAGAGACCCAGTACTTC.

The chain is built from TRBV5-5 and TRBJ1-4, with no clear D. Trimming removed 1 base at V and 8 bases at J, with 9 bases between. The CDR3 sequence is 13 residues long. Germline CDR1 and CDR2: SGHKS and YYEKEE (reference sequence). This chain's CDR3 is CASSLFPAEKLFF. CDR3 in DNA: TGTGCCAGCAGCTTGTTTCCCGCGGAAAAACTGTTTTTT. The full variable domain, in which reference TRBV5-5 and TRBJ1-4 provide the parts outside the CDR3, is DAGVTQSPTHLIKTRGQQVTLRCSPISGHKSVSWYQQVLGQGPQFIFQYYEKEERGRGNFPDRFSARQFPNYSSELNVNALLLGDSALYLCASSLFPAEKLFFGSGTQLSVL.

J is TRBJ1-1 and V is TRBV7-9, with D uncertain. CDR1 is SEHNR, CDR2 FQNEAQ, per germline (reference sequence). The V gene lost 0 bases and the J gene lost 9 bases, with 2 bases spanning the gap. The CDR3 is 10 residues long. This chain's CDR3 is CASSLAKAFF. The CDR3, as DNA: TGTGCCAGCAGCTTAGCCAAAGCTTTCTTT. The full variable domain, rest sourced from reference TRBV7-9 and TRBJ1-1, is DTGVSQNPRHKITKRGQNVTFRCDPISEHNRLYWYRQTLGQGPEFLTYFQNEAQLEKSRLLSDRFSAERPKGSFSTLEIQRTEQGDSAMYLCASSLAKAFFGQGTRLTVV.

The gene calls are TRBV7-9 and TRBJ2-1; 12 nucleotides match TRBD2. The CDR3 is made up of 19 amino acids. With 7 bases clipped from V and 0 bases from J, the junction kept 13 bases outside the gene matches. Germline V lookup: CDR1 SEHNR, CDR2 FQNEAQ (reference sequence). The CDR3 bases are TGTGCCAGCATTCCGGGACTAGCGGGCTTCCGGAGCTCCTACAATGAGCAGTTCTTC. Its protein is CASIPGLAGFRSSYNEQFF.

This clone showed up just a few times. The gene calls are TRBV27 and TRBJ1-2; unclear D gene. V was pared by 6 bases and J by 2 bases, with 13 bases between. Germline CDR1 is MNHEY and CDR2 is SMNVEV (reference sequence). The CDR3 consists of 14 residues. CDR3 DNA sequence: TGTGCCAGCAGGTTGGGCTGGGAAAACTATGGCTACACCTTC. It encodes CASRLGWENYGYTF.

The chain combines TRBV19 with TRBJ2-7; TRBD1 might be the D (6 bases). V gave up 5 bases and J gave up 0 bases, with 11 bases separating them. Germline V gene data show CDR1 as LNHDA and CDR2 as SQIVND (reference sequence). This CDR3 has 14 amino acids. Here the CDR3 reads CASSPRTDSYEQYF. CDR3 DNA: TGTGCCAGTAGTCCTCGGACAGACTCCTACGAGCAGTACTTC.

This chain joins TRBV19 and TRBJ2-3; 13 bases line up with TRBD2. Germline CDR1 and CDR2: LNHDA and SQIVND (reference sequence). After removal of 7 bases from V and 2 bases from J, the junction contained 6 bases not matched to a gene. This CDR3 contains 16 residues. The DNA of the CDR3 is TGTGCCAGTACTTGGACTAGCGGGAGCTACACAGATACGCAGTATTTT. This gives the protein CASTWTSGSYTDTQYF.

In its sample, this clone was seen a few times. The chain recombines TRBV30 with TRBJ1-1; TRBD1 aligns across 8 bases. The germline CDR1 and CDR2 sequences are GTSNPN and SVGIG (reference sequence). The CDR3 is 16 amino acids. J was trimmed by 1 base and V by 3 bases; bases with no gene match: 10. In nucleotides, the CDR3 is TGTGCCTGGAGGACAGGGGCCGCTGTTTGGAACACTGAAGCTTTCTTT. Translation: CAWRTGAAVWNTEAFF.

The chain is built from TRBV7-3 and TRBJ2-1; D perhaps matches TRBD2 (6 bases). Trimming shortened V by 0 bases and J by 4 bases, and 7 bases separated the two germline ends. The CDR3 loop spans 14 amino acids. CDR1 and CDR2 from the germline V gene are SGHTA and FQGTGA. The CDR3 is CASSLTAGYNEQFF. CDR3 DNA sequence: TGTGCCAGCAGCTTAACTGCGGGATACAATGAGCAGTTCTTC.

This chain joins TRBV5-1 and TRBJ2-1; D possibly uses TRBD1 or TRBD2 (5 bases each). The CDR3 contains 15 residues. V gave up 0 bases and J gave up 3 bases, with 10 bases separating them. Germline CDR1 reads SGHRS; CDR2 reads YFSETQ. Written as DNA, the CDR3 is TGCGCCAGCAGCTTGGACGGGGCTAGCTACAATGAGCAGTTCTTC. Encoded protein: CASSLDGASYNEQFF.

The chain has TRBV7-9 and TRBJ1-5; no clear D gene. Looked up from germline, CDR1 is SEHNR and CDR2 is FQNEAQ (reference sequence). Trimming shortened V by 5 bases and J by 3 bases, and 11 bases separated the two germline ends. The CDR3 contains 14 residues. Here the CDR3 reads CASSNGEDNQPQHF. In DNA form, the CDR3 reads TGTGCCAGCAGCAACGGGGAGGACAATCAGCCCCAGCATTTT.

This clone occurred a few times. This chain uses TRBV13 with TRBJ1-1; the D is unclear. The CDR3 length is 12 residues. Trimming took off 1 base at V and 10 bases at J, with 10 bases between the two ends. Germline V lookup: CDR1 PRHDT, CDR2 FYEKMQ (reference sequence). DNA for the CDR3: TGTGCCAGCAGCTTAGAGGAGGGCTTAGCTTTCTTT. Residues: CASSLEEGLAFF.

This clone came up once. V is TRBV7-3 and J is TRBJ2-7; TRBD2 agrees at 16 bases. CDR3 length: 19 amino acids. Germline V gene data show CDR1 as SGHTA and CDR2 as FQGTGA. V was pared by 0 bases and J by 1 base, with 6 bases of the junction left unmatched. The chain's CDR3 is CASSLTGGLAGGPSYEQYF. CDR3 nucleotide sequence: TGTGCCAGCAGCTTAACGGGGGGACTAGCGGGAGGGCCATCCTACGAGCAGTACTTC. Looking up the rest from reference TRBV7-3 and TRBJ2-7 gives the full variable domain: GAGVSQTPSNKVTEKGKYVELRCDPISGHTALYWYRQSLGQGPEFLIYFQGTGAADDSGLPNDRFFAVRPEGSVSTLKIQRTERGDSAVYLCASSLTGGLAGGPSYEQYFGPGTRLTVT.

This clone turned up a few times. This chain links TRBV7-2 with TRBJ2-7, with unresolved D. Trimming stripped 1 base from V and 0 bases from J, with 10 bases between. The CDR3 runs 15 residues. The V gene's germline CDR1 is SGHTA and CDR2 FQGNSA. For the CDR3, the DNA is TGTGCCAGCAGCTTAGAGGGATTCAGCTCCTACGAGCAGTACTTC. Amino acid sequence: CASSLEGFSSYEQYF.

The DNA for the CDR3 is TGTGCCAGCAGATATACAGGGGATTTGGGGCTAGATACGCAGTATTTT. Protein sequence: CASRYTGDLGLDTQYF. The chain joins TRBV27 to TRBJ2-3, with 7 positions matching TRBD1. The CDR3 totals 16 residues. Germline trimming cut 6 bases from V and 5 bases from J; bases unmatched to any gene: 14. CDR1 is MNHEY and CDR2 is SMNVEV in the germline V gene (reference sequence).

The V call is TRBV4-1, the J call TRBJ1-2; unclear D gene. The germline gives CDR1 MGHRA, CDR2 YSYEKL. CDR3 length: 14 residues. The V end was cut by 0 bases, the J end by 4 bases, with 9 bases between. The CDR3 bases are TGCGCCAGCAGCCAAGATGTGGGCGCCTATGGCTACACCTTC. This gives the protein CASSQDVGAYGYTF.

The chain combines TRBV27 with TRBJ2-3; 7 bases are shared with TRBD2. Unmatched junction bases numbered 11, after V lost 8 bases and J lost 6 bases. The CDR3 sequence is 14 residues long. CDR1 MNHEY and CDR2 SMNVEV come from the germline V gene (reference sequence). The CDR3 spells CASLDRGDYDTQYF. The DNA for the CDR3 is TGTGCCAGCCTTGATCGGGGGGACTATGATACGCAGTATTTT.

The V call is TRBV18, the J call TRBJ2-6; D is ambiguous. CDR1 and CDR2 from the germline V gene are KGHSH and LQKENI. Trimming removed 0 bases at V and 4 bases at J, with 4 bases between. The CDR3 covers 14 residues. CDR3 DNA: TGTGCCAGCTCACCACCCTCCGGGGCCAACGTCCTGACTTTC. Translating gives CASSPPSGANVLTF.

This chain joins TRBV19 and TRBJ2-7; D is ambiguous. CDR1 LNHDA and CDR2 SQIVND come from the germline V gene (reference sequence). The length of the CDR3 is 13 residues. V was shortened by 2 bases and J by 2 bases, with 7 bases between the two germline ends. In DNA, the CDR3 is TGTGCCAGTAGTATAAACGGACCCTACGAGCAGTACTTC. This encodes CASSINGPYEQYF.

J is TRBJ1-1 and V is TRBV19; D may be TRBD1 (5 bases). Trimming took off 1 base at V and 4 bases at J, with 16 bases between the two ends. This CDR3 is 16 amino acids long. Germline-derived CDR1 and CDR2 are LNHDA and SQIVND (reference sequence). The CDR3 region is CASSIAWRQGPTEAFF. In DNA, the CDR3 is TGTGCCAGTAGTATAGCGTGGCGGCAGGGTCCCACTGAAGCTTTCTTT.

This chain joins TRBV7-3 and TRBJ2-7; 7 nucleotides line up with TRBD2. After removal of 1 base from V and 0 bases from J, the junction contained 0 bases not matched to a gene. This CDR3 is built from 14 residues. Germline V CDR1 and CDR2: SGHTA, FQGTGA. In nucleotides, the CDR3 is TGTGCCAGCAGCTTAAGCGGGAGCTCCTACGAGCAGTACTTC. It is translated as CASSLSGSSYEQYF.

The J gene is TRBJ2-7, the V gene TRBV14; D not resolved. Per the germline V gene, CDR1 is SGHDN and CDR2 is FVKESK. V dropped 3 bases and J dropped 2 bases, with 8 bases sitting between them. This CDR3 is 13 amino acids long. The CDR3 sequence is CASSQFVTYEQYF. The CDR3 DNA reads as TGTGCCAGCAGCCAGTTCGTAACCTACGAGCAGTACTTC.

The V call is TRBV11-2, the J call TRBJ2-3, with a possible D match to TRBD1 (5 bases). Trimming stripped 5 bases from V and 6 bases from J, with 9 bases between. The germline gives CDR1 SGHAT, CDR2 FQNNGV. The CDR3 extends over 12 amino acids. CDR3 nucleotides: TGTGCCAGCAGCCAGTCAGGGGATACGCAGTATTTT. Translated: CASSQSGDTQYF.

The chain combines TRBV18 with TRBJ2-3; perhaps TRBD1 as D (6 bases). This CDR3 has 15 residues. Trimming left V 3 bases short and J 0 bases short, with 10 bases between. Per the germline V gene, CDR1 is KGHSH and CDR2 is LQKENI. The CDR3 coding sequence is TGTGCCAGCTCACCGGACAGTCCTAGCACAGATACGCAGTATTTT. Translated, it gives CASSPDSPSTDTQYF.